These T cell receptor beta chains were read from a single sample in a study of shared clonotypes between healthy human individuals. Some clones are missing from TCRdb's copy, which holds only in-frame ones; the method was immunoSEQ multiplex PCR. The data show roughly 720,000 clones, 90% seen once. Sequences were obtained from memory CD8+ T cells from PBMCs. Source of these receptors: a man aged 18 to 29 in good health. Some clones in this sample may be carry-over from other donors' samples. CDR3s include the opening cysteine and the closing phenylalanine or tryptophan. Fields, in order: clone size, V gene, J gene, D gene, CDR3 protein, CDR3 DNA. A D gene is named only where the DNA matches it firmly. Some rows have no size entry. The others give once, few or many, or a class for an expanded clone.

size: NA; V: TRBV7-9; J: TRBJ2-7; D: NA; CDR3: CASSLDYSGDSYEQYF; DNA: TGTGCCAGCAGCTTAGACTACTCGGGGGACTCCTACGAGCAGTACTTC
size: NA; V: TRBV28; J: TRBJ1-2; D: NA; CDR3: CASSFLTGANYGYTF; DNA: TGTGCCAGCAGTTTTTTGACAGGAGCTAACTATGGCTACACCTTC
size: NA; V: TRBV23-1; J: TRBJ1-1; D: NA; CDR3: CASSQATEAFF; DNA: TGCGCCAGCAGTCAAGCCACTGAAGCTTTCTTT
size: NA; V: TRBV6-1; J: TRBJ2-3; D: NA; CDR3: CASSEVTDTQYF; DNA: TGTGCCAGCAGTGAGGTCACAGATACGCAGTATTTT
size: NA; V: TRBV7-9; J: TRBJ2-5; D: NA; CDR3: CASSLGSLETQYF; DNA: TGTGCCAGCAGCTTGGGCAGCCTAGAGACCCAGTACTTC
size: NA; V: TRBV28; J: TRBJ1-1; D: NA; CDR3: CASSPHGPEAFF; DNA: TGTGCCAGCAGTCCGCACGGACCTGAAGCTTTCTTT
size: few; V: TRBV27; J: TRBJ1-1; D: NA; CDR3: CASSLLAPRGDTEAFF; DNA: TGTGCCAGCAGTTTATTGGCCCCCAGGGGAGACACTGAAGCTTTCTTT
size: NA; V: TRBV19; J: TRBJ2-7; D: NA; CDR3: CASSPGTSYEQYF; DNA: TGTGCCAGTAGTCCCGGGACGTCCTACGAGCAGTACTTC
size: NA; V: TRBV7-2; J: TRBJ2-7; D: TRBD2; CDR3: CASSSSGNSYEQYF; DNA: TGTGCCAGCAGCAGTAGCGGGAATTCCTACGAGCAGTACTTC
size: NA; V: TRBV28; J: TRBJ1-4; D: NA; CDR3: CASRPTGRGTNEKLFF; DNA: TGTGCCAGCAGGCCCACAGGGAGGGGCACTAATGAAAAACTGTTTTTT
size: NA; V: TRBV7-9; J: TRBJ2-7; D: TRBD2; CDR3: CASSPGLAGAWFTYEQYF; DNA: TGTGCCAGCAGTCCCGGACTAGCGGGAGCGTGGTTCACCTACGAGCAGTACTTC
size: NA; V: TRBV10-3; J: TRBJ2-1; D: TRBD2; CDR3: CAIRPLAGLPKDNEQFF; DNA: TGTGCCATCAGGCCACTAGCGGGTCTCCCGAAGGACAATGAGCAGTTCTTC
size: NA; V: TRBV27; J: TRBJ2-1; D: NA; CDR3: CASRVATYNEQFF; DNA: TGTGCCAGCCGGGTCGCTACCTACAATGAGCAGTTCTTC
size: NA; V: TRBV25-1; J: TRBJ1-4; D: NA; CDR3: CASSENSNNEKLFF; DNA: TGTGCCAGCAGTGAGAACTCTAATAATGAAAAACTGTTTTTT
size: NA; V: TRBV4-1; J: TRBJ1-6; D: NA; CDR3: CASSQVGTTQKNSPLHF; DNA: TGCGCCAGCAGCCAAGTGGGGACAACCCAGAAGAATTCACCCCTCCACTTT
size: once; V: TRBV27; J: TRBJ2-1; D: NA; CDR3: CASTLNPPRRSGTYNEQFF; DNA: TGTGCCAGCACTCTCAATCCACCAAGGCGGAGTGGGACGTACAATGAGCAGTTCTTC
size: NA; V: TRBV7-8; J: TRBJ2-2; D: NA; CDR3: CASSLEGVGGELFF; DNA: TGTGCCAGCAGCTTAGAAGGGGTAGGCGGGGAGCTGTTTTTT
size: NA; V: TRBV27; J: TRBJ1-5; D: NA; CDR3: CASSLYTGQPQHF; DNA: TGTGCCAGCAGTTTATATACGGGGCAGCCCCAGCATTTT
size: NA; V: TRBV7-9; J: TRBJ1-2; D: TRBD1; CDR3: CASSSGDRGWYGYTF; DNA: TGTGCCAGCAGCTCGGGGGACAGGGGGTGGTATGGCTACACCTTC
size: NA; V: TRBV5-4; J: TRBJ2-7; D: NA; CDR3: CASSSQHGGTLYEQYF; DNA: TGTGCCAGCAGCTCGCAACACGGAGGAACCTTATACGAGCAGTACTTC
size: NA; V: TRBV11-2; J: TRBJ1-3; D: NA; CDR3: CASSLGRGSSGNTIYF; DNA: TGTGCCAGCAGCTTAGGAAGGGGCTCCTCTGGAAACACCATATATTTT
size: NA; V: TRBV5-6; J: TRBJ2-7; D: NA; CDR3: CASSTGLEQYF; DNA: TGTGCCAGCAGCACGGGACTCGAGCAGTACTTC
size: NA; V: TRBV27; J: TRBJ1-4; D: TRBD1; CDR3: CASRPHPTGRYEKLFF; DNA: TGTGCCAGCAGACCCCACCCGACAGGGAGGTATGAAAAACTGTTTTTT
size: once; V: TRBV19; J: TRBJ2-2; D: NA; CDR3: CASRQLENTGELFF; DNA: TGTGCCAGTAGGCAACTAGAAAACACCGGGGAGCTGTTTTTT
size: NA; V: TRBV7-8; J: TRBJ2-1; D: TRBD2; CDR3: CASSWDPGLAGVDEQFF; DNA: TGTGCCAGCAGCTGGGACCCGGGACTAGCGGGAGTCGATGAGCAGTTCTTC
size: NA; V: TRBV27; J: TRBJ1-1; D: NA; CDR3: CASRTFLGATEAFF; DNA: TGTGCCAGCCGAACCTTTCTGGGGGCGACTGAAGCTTTCTTT
size: NA; V: TRBV9; J: TRBJ2-1; D: NA; CDR3: CASSVEAPPPGHEQFF; DNA: TGTGCCAGCAGCGTAGAGGCTCCCCCCCCCGGCCATGAGCAGTTCTTC
size: NA; V: TRBV7-9; J: TRBJ2-3; D: NA; CDR3: CASSWQGTDTQYF; DNA: TGTGCCAGCAGCTGGCAGGGCACAGATACGCAGTATTTT
size: NA; V: TRBV6-5; J: TRBJ2-2; D: NA; CDR3: CASSPFQGGTGELFF; DNA: TGTGCCAGCAGCCCATTTCAGGGGGGCACCGGGGAGCTGTTTTTT
size: NA; V: TRBV11-2; J: TRBJ1-1; D: NA; CDR3: CASSLATQFLNTEAFF; DNA: TGTGCCAGCAGCTTAGCCACACAGTTCCTCAACACTGAAGCTTTCTTT
size: NA; V: TRBV20-1; J: TRBJ1-2; D: NA; CDR3: CSAPRVYGYTF; DNA: TGCAGTGCCCCGCGGGTCTATGGCTACACCTTC
size: NA; V: TRBV11-2; J: TRBJ2-1; D: TRBD2; CDR3: CASSLGLAGGFSNEQFF; DNA: TGTGCCAGCAGCTTGGGCCTAGCGGGAGGATTTTCGAATGAGCAGTTCTTC
size: once; V: TRBV10-3; J: TRBJ2-7; D: TRBD2; CDR3: CAARTSGTYEQYF; DNA: TGTGCCGCCCGGACTAGCGGGACCTACGAGCAGTACTTC
size: few; V: TRBV5-5; J: TRBJ1-2; D: NA; CDR3: CASSLGFRTSGGYTF; DNA: TGTGCCAGCAGCTTGGGATTTAGGACCTCAGGAGGCTACACCTTC
size: NA; V: TRBV6-5; J: TRBJ2-3; D: NA; CDR3: CAITTDTDTQYF; DNA: TGTGCCATCACGACAGACACAGATACGCAGTATTTT
size: NA; V: TRBV7-9; J: TRBJ2-7; D: NA; CDR3: CASSTVSASGSYEQYF; DNA: TGTGCCAGCAGTACCGTCTCAGCATCGGGATCCTACGAGCAGTACTTC
size: NA; V: TRBV4-2; J: TRBJ1-4; D: NA; CDR3: CASSQESRAPNEKLFF; DNA: TGTGCCAGCAGCCAAGAATCGCGGGCTCCTAATGAAAAACTGTTTTTT
size: NA; V: TRBV2; J: TRBJ1-2; D: NA; CDR3: CASSVRGSLYGYTF; DNA: TGTGCCAGCAGTGTGAGGGGGTCCCTTTATGGCTACACCTTC